These 26 T cell receptor beta chains share one sample of origin, sequenced in a study of blood T cell repertoires in COVID-19. Using immunoSEQ multiplex PCR, the repertoire was profiled, and TCRdb retains in-frame clones only, with some absent. The sample includes around 260,000 clones, more than 85% of them seen just once. Sequenced sample: peripheral blood. The receptors stem from a person aged 18-30 years with COVID-19, enrolled during active disease.

The V call is TRBV30, the J call TRBJ1-1; 9 bases are shared with TRBD1. V gave up 8 bases and J gave up 5 bases; unmatched junction bases: 9. This CDR3 is 13 amino acids long. Germline V CDR1 and CDR2: GTSNPN, SVGIG (reference sequence). The CDR3 is CASEGTGRTEAFF. The DNA of the CDR3 is TGTGCCAGTGAAGGGACAGGGAGAACTGAAGCTTTCTTT.

The V call is TRBV28, the J call TRBJ2-3; 11 nucleotides line up with TRBD2. Trimming cost V 8 bases and J 7 bases; bases outside gene matches: 20. The CDR3 runs to 18 residues. Germline-derived CDR1 and CDR2 are MDHEN and SYDVKM. The CDR3 DNA sequence: TGTGCCAGCTTAGGTAGCGGGAGGGACCGGGTAATAGCCCATACGCAGTATTTT. Amino acids: CASLGSGRDRVIAHTQYF.

The gene calls are TRBV3-1 (or the pseudogene TRBV3-2) and TRBJ1-2; D remains unclear. V was clipped by 3 bases and J by 9 bases, with 8 bases between them. Germline V lookup: CDR1 LGHDT, CDR2 YNNKEL (reference sequence). CDR3 length: 11 amino acids. The CDR3 bases are TGTGCCAGCAGCCAGGCCTCTCGCTACACCTTC. This translates into CASSQASRYTF.

The CDR3 DNA sequence: TGTGCCAGCAGTCCACCAGCCGGGGTAGCGGGAAACACAGATACGCAGTATTTT. Its protein is CASSPPAGVAGNTDTQYF. V is TRBV28 and J is TRBJ2-3; 8 bases align to TRBD2. Germline CDR1 reads MDHEN; CDR2 reads SYDVKM. CDR3 length: 18 residues. The V segment lost 5 bases and the J segment 2 bases; nucleotides outside the gene matches: 15.

The chain is built from TRBV20-1 and TRBJ1-4; 9 positions agree with TRBD1. Germline loops: CDR1 DFQATT, CDR2 SNEGSKA (reference sequence). This CDR3 is built from 14 residues. V was pared by 3 bases and J by 5 bases, with 4 bases of the junction left unmatched. The CDR3 here is CSASQGQGNEKLFF. For the CDR3, the DNA is TGCAGTGCTAGTCAGGGACAGGGAAATGAAAAACTGTTTTTT.

The V call is TRBV5-1, the J call TRBJ1-2; D perhaps matches TRBD1 (6 bases). The CDR3 is made up of 13 amino acids. Germline values: CDR1 SGHRS, CDR2 YFSETQ. Deletions cut 4 bases from V and 6 bases from J, with 13 bases between. For the CDR3, the DNA is TGCGCCAGCAGCAGATCCCGGACAGATGGCTACACCTTC. Encoded protein: CASSRSRTDGYTF.

The V gene is TRBV7-9, the J gene TRBJ2-1; D unclear. Germline CDR1 SEHNR, CDR2 FQNEAQ (reference sequence). There are 14 residues in the CDR3. Deletions cut 3 bases from V and 7 bases from J, with 13 bases between. The CDR3 is CASSFKNEINEQFF. The CDR3 DNA is TGTGCCAGCAGCTTTAAGAACGAGATAAATGAGCAGTTCTTC.

This clone occurred once. The chain combines TRBV11-2 with TRBJ1-1, with D possibly TRBD1 on 6 matching bases. The germline CDR1 and CDR2 sequences are SGHAT and FQNNGV. The V and J ends lost 5 bases and 4 bases respectively, with 11 bases between them. The CDR3 has 13 amino acids. This CDR3 reads CASSLGHGTEAFF. In DNA form, the CDR3 reads TGTGCCAGCAGCCTGGGACACGGCACTGAAGCTTTCTTT.

The chain couples TRBV13 to TRBJ2-7; tentatively, D is TRBD1 (5 bases). Germline assignment: CDR1 PRHDT and CDR2 FYEKMQ (reference sequence). This CDR3 has 13 amino acids. V was shortened by 1 base and J by 6 bases, with 10 bases between the two germline ends. CDR3 sequence (DNA): TGTGCCAGCAGCTTAGTGCAGGGCTCCGAGCAGTACTTC. It is translated as CASSLVQGSEQYF.

V and J are TRBV7-9 and TRBJ1-3, with D unclear. The length of the CDR3 is 12 residues. V gave up 5 bases and J gave up 8 bases, with 10 bases separating them. Germline V CDR1 and CDR2: SEHNR, FQNEAQ (reference sequence). The CDR3 region has the DNA TGTGCCAGCAGCCCCAGCGGCGACACCATATATTTT. Protein product: CASSPSGDTIYF. Variable domain in full (rest from reference TRBV7-9 and TRBJ1-3): DTGVSQNPRHKITKRGQNVTFRCDPISEHNRLYWYRQTLGQGPEFLTYFQNEAQLEKSRLLSDRFSAERPKGSFSTLEIQRTEQGDSAMYLCASSPSGDTIYFGEGSWLTVV.

The gene calls are TRBV25-1 and TRBJ2-5; the match to TRBD1 covers 8 bases. J lost 2 bases, V lost 5 bases, and 4 bases had no gene match. Germline values: CDR1 MGHDK, CDR2 SYGVNS. The CDR3 sequence is 14 residues long. The CDR3 here is CASSRTGTQETQYF. DNA of the CDR3: TGTGCCAGCAGTAGGACAGGGACACAAGAGACCCAGTACTTC.

The rearrangement joins TRBV25-1 to TRBJ2-7; 12 positions agree with TRBD2. The CDR3 is 18 amino acids. V was pared by 5 bases and J by 3 bases, with 14 bases of the junction left unmatched. CDR1 and CDR2 from the germline V gene are MGHDK and SYGVNS. The CDR3 spells CASSRTSGLAGESYEQYF. The DNA of the CDR3 is TGTGCCAGCAGTAGAACCTCGGGACTAGCGGGTGAAAGCTACGAGCAGTACTTC.

The chain combines TRBV30 with TRBJ2-7; D remains unclear. V lost 4 bases, J lost 3 bases, and 7 bases lay in between. Germline CDR1 is GTSNPN and CDR2 is SVGIG (reference sequence). The CDR3 contains 11 residues. The CDR3 here is CAWKRRYEQYF. CDR3 nucleotides: TGTGCCTGGAAGAGGCGCTACGAGCAGTACTTC.

The chain is built from TRBV27 and TRBJ2-1; 11 nucleotides match TRBD2. CDR3 length equals 16 residues. CDR1 MNHEY and CDR2 SMNVEV come from the germline V gene (reference sequence). With 5 bases clipped from V and 5 bases from J, the junction kept 8 bases outside the gene matches. The CDR3 reads CASSTPGTSGHNEQFF. CDR3 nucleotides: TGTGCCAGCAGTACCCCCGGGACTAGCGGTCACAATGAGCAGTTCTTC.

V usage is TRBV2 and J usage is TRBJ1-5; D possibly corresponds to TRBD1 (5 bases). The V gene's germline CDR1 is SNHLY and CDR2 FYNNEI. There are 13 residues in the CDR3. Trimming shortened V by 7 bases and J by 4 bases, and 11 bases separated the two germline ends. DNA of the CDR3: TGTGCCAGCACAGGGATTAGTAATCAGCCCCAGCATTTT. It is translated as CASTGISNQPQHF. The variable domain in full, with the rest retrieved from reference TRBV2 and TRBJ1-5, is EPEVTQTPSHQVTQMGQEVILRCVPISNHLYFYWYRQILGQKVEFLVSFYNNEISEKSEIFDDQFSVERPDGSNFTLKIRSTKLEDSAMYFCASTGISNQPQHFGDGTRLSIL.

The chain is built from TRBV4-2 and TRBJ2-7; 8 bases line up with TRBD1. The germline V gene has CDR1 LGHNA and CDR2 YNFKEQ. The CDR3 is 15 amino acids. V was clipped by 4 bases and J by 4 bases; unmatched bases: 9. This chain's CDR3 is CASSPNQDRAYEQYF. The CDR3 nucleotides read TGTGCCAGCAGCCCAAACCAGGACAGGGCTTACGAGCAGTACTTC.

This chain links TRBV3-1 (or the pseudogene TRBV3-2) with TRBJ2-3; 7 bases are shared with TRBD2. In germline, CDR1 is LGHDT, CDR2 YNNKEL (reference sequence). This CDR3 comprises 12 residues. With V trimmed by 0 bases and J by 11 bases, 2 bases remained unmatched. The CDR3 DNA is TGTGCCAGCAGCCAAGATGAGCGGGGGCAGTATTTT. It is translated as CASSQDERGQYF.

V usage is TRBV7-2 and J usage is TRBJ1-6, with 9 bases fitting TRBD1. V shed 2 bases, J shed 7 bases, and the junction held 3 bases outside the gene matches. Per germline, CDR1 SGHTA and CDR2 FQGNSA. The CDR3 consists of 15 residues. The CDR3 nucleotides are TGTGCCAGCAGCTTAAGACAGGGGGGGAATTCACCCCTCCACTTT. It yields the protein CASSLRQGGNSPLHF. Filled out from reference TRBV7-2 and TRBJ1-6, the complete variable domain reads GAGVSQSPSNKVTEKGKDVELRCDPISGHTALYWYRQSLGQGLEFLIYFQGNSAPDKSGLPSDRFSAERTGGSVSTLTIQRTQQEDSAVYLCASSLRQGGNSPLHFGNGTRLTVT.

In its sample, this clone was seen a few times. The chain carries TRBV6-5 and TRBJ1-3, with D unclear. CDR1 is MNHEY, CDR2 SVGAGI, per germline. The V end lost 10 bases, the J end lost 4 bases, and 14 bases lay between the germline ends. The CDR3 runs to 13 residues. The CDR3 loop is CATRRAAGNTIYF. CDR3 in DNA: TGTGCCACCCGGAGGGCCGCGGGAAACACCATATATTTT.

This chain uses TRBV19 with TRBJ2-1, with D maybe TRBD1 (6 bases). The CDR3 has 15 residues. V shed 5 bases and J shed 0 bases, with 11 bases lying between them. Germline CDR1 LNHDA, CDR2 SQIVND (reference sequence). The CDR3 bases are TGTGCCAGTAGTCCAAGGGGGAGCTCCTACAATGAGCAGTTCTTC. It codes for CASSPRGSSYNEQFF. Filled out from reference TRBV19 and TRBJ2-1, the complete variable domain reads DGGITQSPKYLFRKEGQNVTLSCEQNLNHDAMYWYRQDPGQGLRLIYYSQIVNDFQKGDIAEGYSVSREKKESFPLTVTSAQKNPTAFYLCASSPRGSSYNEQFFGPGTRLTVL.

The chain employs TRBV7-2 and TRBJ2-7, with 13 bases identical to TRBD2. This CDR3 has 15 amino acids. Germline loops: CDR1 SGHTA, CDR2 FQGNSA. The ends lost 1 base at V and 6 bases at J; junction bases unmatched: 3. The CDR3 protein is CASSLERTSGSEQYF. The CDR3 DNA reads TGTGCCAGCAGCTTAGAAAGGACTAGCGGGAGCGAGCAGTACTTC.

The chain links TRBV4-2 to TRBJ2-6; D might be TRBD2 (6 bases). From germline, CDR1 is LGHNA and CDR2 YNFKEQ. The germline V and J ends were trimmed by 0 bases and 4 bases, with 16 bases remaining between them. CDR3 length: 18 residues. The CDR3 reads CASSQDPGRPPGANVLTF. The CDR3 DNA follows: TGTGCCAGCAGCCAAGACCCAGGGAGGCCACCAGGGGCCAACGTCCTGACTTTC.

V is TRBV13 and J is TRBJ1-5, with a tentative D call TRBD1 (6 bases). Germline values: CDR1 PRHDT, CDR2 FYEKMQ (reference sequence). The CDR3 runs 14 residues. Trimming pared 4 bases from V and 3 bases from J, leaving 10 bases between. CDR3 bases: TGTGCCAGCAGCTCCCGGGACAACAATCAGCCCCAGCATTTT. Translated, it gives CASSSRDNNQPQHF.

CDR3 bases: TGTGCCAGCAGTTCCCGGTCAACTAATGAAAAACTGTTTTTT. Protein product: CASSSRSTNEKLFF. The chain is built from TRBV28 and TRBJ1-4; D remains ambiguous. The germline V and J ends were trimmed by 4 bases and 0 bases, with 6 bases remaining between them. This CDR3 comprises 14 residues. CDR1 is MDHEN, CDR2 SYDVKM, per germline.

The genes are TRBV5-6 and TRBJ2-7; no definite D call. V was cut by 0 bases and J by 3 bases, with 7 bases left in between. The CDR3 has 13 residues. Germline V lookup: CDR1 SGHDT, CDR2 YYEEEE. CDR3 protein: CASSLGAYYEQYF. DNA for the CDR3: TGTGCCAGCAGCTTGGGGGCTTACTACGAGCAGTACTTC.

This clone has a handful of counts. The chain links TRBV3-1 (or the pseudogene TRBV3-2) to TRBJ1-4; D is unclear. The CDR3 loop spans 15 amino acids. Germline CDR1 reads LGHDT; CDR2 reads YNNKEL (reference sequence). Trimming stripped 3 bases from V and 8 bases from J, with 16 bases between. The CDR3 is CASSQGPGGEEKLFF. Written as DNA, the CDR3 is TGTGCCAGCAGCCAGGGCCCGGGCGGGGAAGAAAAACTGTTTTTT.